One and the same sample provided the 26 T cell receptor beta chains below, sequenced in a study of blood T cell repertoires in COVID-19. Generated by immunoSEQ multiplex PCR, the TCRdb table keeps only in-frame clones and is missing some. The data contain more than 95,000 clones, roughly 87% of them singletons. Sequenced input: peripheral blood. All receptors come from a middle-aged man with acute or convalescent COVID-19.

The V and J genes are TRBV5-1 and TRBJ2-3, with 9 nucleotides matching TRBD1. Unmatched junction bases numbered 6, after V lost 1 base and J lost 6 bases. The CDR3 contains 15 residues. Per the germline V gene, CDR1 is SGHRS and CDR2 is YFSETQ. In nucleotides, the CDR3 is TGCGCCAGCAGCTTGACAGGGGGCGATGCGGATACGCAGTATTTT. Amino acid sequence: CASSLTGGDADTQYF. Combining the CDR3 with reference TRBV5-1 and TRBJ2-3 gives the whole variable domain KAGVTQTPRYLIKTRGQQVTLSCSPISGHRSVSWYQQTPGQGLQFLFEYFSETQRNKGNFPGRFSGRQFSNSRSEMNVSTLELGDSALYLCASSLTGGDADTQYFGPGTRLTVL.

The chain joins TRBV6-5 to TRBJ1-6; TRBD1 matches 9 bases. The V gene end was trimmed by 8 bases and the J gene end by 9 bases; junction bases not matched to a gene: 5. CDR1 MNHEY and CDR2 SVGAGI come from the germline V gene. The CDR3 has 13 amino acids. Written as DNA, the CDR3 is TGTGCCAGCCGGGACAGGGTATTTTCACCCCTCCACTTT. This gives the protein CASRDRVFSPLHF.

The chain uses TRBV6-1 and TRBJ2-1; the D gene is possibly TRBD1 (5 bases). The CDR3 length is 15 residues. The V end was cut by 2 bases, the J end by 8 bases, with 16 bases between. Germline V lookup: CDR1 MNHNS, CDR2 SASEGT. The CDR3 loop is CASSEFGRVMDEQFF. The CDR3 DNA follows: TGTGCCAGCAGTGAATTCGGCAGGGTAATGGATGAGCAGTTCTTC.

The rearrangement uses TRBV6-5 and TRBJ2-3; TRBD1 agrees at 7 bases. V lost 4 bases to trimming and J lost 2 bases; unmatched junction nucleotides: 3. The CDR3 is 14 residues long. Germline loops: CDR1 MNHEY, CDR2 SVGAGI. This CDR3 is CASSWDRITDTQYF. The DNA of the CDR3 is TGTGCCAGCAGTTGGGACAGAATCACAGATACGCAGTATTTT.

The chain has TRBV4-1 and TRBJ2-7; D is unclear. V dropped 1 base and J dropped 0 bases, with 4 bases sitting between them. CDR1 is MGHRA and CDR2 is YSYEKL in the germline V gene. CDR3 length: 13 residues. This CDR3 is CASSQVNSYEQYF. The CDR3 DNA reads as TGCGCCAGCAGCCAAGTAAACTCCTACGAGCAGTACTTC.

The chain couples TRBV7-9 to TRBJ1-1; TRBD1 is a possible D gene (6 bases). The ends were cut back, 5 bases at V and 4 bases at J, with 14 bases in the middle. Germline-derived CDR1 and CDR2 are SEHNR and FQNEAQ (reference sequence). The CDR3 loop spans 14 amino acids. The CDR3 DNA reads TGTGCCAGCAGCCCCACCACAGGGATCACTGAAGCTTTCTTT. Amino acids: CASSPTTGITEAFF.

This clone came up once. V and J are TRBV29-1 and TRBJ2-1; D possibly corresponds to TRBD1 (5 bases). The V end was cut by 7 bases, the J end by 8 bases, with 18 bases between. Germline CDR1 is SQVTM and CDR2 is ANQGSEA. The CDR3 length is 13 residues. The CDR3, as DNA: TGCAGCGGGGGTGGGTCAGGGAACTATGAGCAGTTCTTC. It codes for CSGGGSGNYEQFF.

The V and J genes are TRBV6-2 or TRBV6-3 and TRBJ1-1; possibly TRBD1 for D (5 bases). The germline CDR1 and CDR2 sequences are MNHEY and SVGEGT. The V gene lost 0 bases and the J gene lost 11 bases, with 13 bases spanning the gap. This CDR3 is built from 13 residues. In DNA form, the CDR3 reads TGTGCCAGCAGTTACTCGTTCCGGGGGGTGGCTTTCTTT. Translating it yields CASSYSFRGVAFF.

V gene TRBV9 combines with J gene TRBJ2-1; D may be TRBD2 (6 bases). Germline CDR1 is SGDLS and CDR2 is YYNGEE. There are 15 residues in the CDR3. Trimming left V 6 bases short and J 3 bases short, with 16 bases between. CDR3 bases: TGTGCCAGCAATCTAGTCCGGGGGAGCTACAATGAGCAGTTCTTC. Protein sequence: CASNLVRGSYNEQFF.

This clone was found once. The chain uses TRBV30 and TRBJ2-1, with 7 bases aligning to TRBD1. CDR3 length equals 13 residues. With 4 bases clipped from V and 2 bases from J, the junction kept 2 bases outside the gene matches. Germline V CDR1 and CDR2: GTSNPN, SVGIG (reference sequence). The CDR3 bases are TGTGCCTGGAACAGGGGCGCCTACAATGAGCAGTTCTTC. Protein: CAWNRGAYNEQFF.

The V gene is TRBV12-3 or TRBV12-4, the J gene TRBJ1-2; TRBD1 is a possible D gene (5 bases). Trimming removed 2 bases at V and 8 bases at J, with 9 bases between. The CDR3 is 12 amino acids. The CDR3 sequence: CASSLKGKGYTF. As DNA, the CDR3 is TGTGCCAGCAGTTTAAAGGGGAAGGGCTACACCTTC.

The CDR3 region is CASRTGGGYNEKLFF. CDR3 DNA sequence: TGTGCCAGCAGGACAGGGGGCGGATATAATGAAAAACTGTTTTTT. The rearrangement joins TRBV28 to TRBJ1-4; TRBD1 aligns across 10 bases. Germline V gene data show CDR1 as MDHEN and CDR2 as SYDVKM. This CDR3 is 15 amino acids long. The V gene end was trimmed by 6 bases and the J gene end by 4 bases; junction bases not matched to a gene: 5.

This chain uses TRBV6-5 with TRBJ2-1, with 9 positions matching TRBD1. This CDR3 comprises 15 residues. J lost 8 bases, V lost 4 bases, and 9 bases had no gene match. Germline CDR1 is MNHEY and CDR2 is SVGAGI. The CDR3 coding sequence is TGTGCCAGCAGTTCGGACAGGGGCTATGGGCATGAGCAGTTCTTC. Amino acids: CASSSDRGYGHEQFF.

V and J are TRBV27 and TRBJ2-7, with 11 bases lining up with TRBD2. With 2 bases clipped from V and 4 bases from J, the junction kept 7 bases outside the gene matches. The germline V gene has CDR1 MNHEY and CDR2 SMNVEV (reference sequence). The CDR3 is 16 amino acids. The CDR3 sequence is CASSLLGRLAGYEQYF. The DNA of the CDR3 is TGTGCCAGCAGTTTACTAGGGCGACTAGCGGGGTACGAGCAGTACTTC.

J is TRBJ2-5 and V is TRBV5-6; D remains unclear. With 0 bases removed from V and 2 bases from J, the gap between germline ends came to 11 bases. In germline, CDR1 is SGHDT, CDR2 YYEEEE. This CDR3 has 15 amino acids. The chain's CDR3 is CASSLALSVQETQYF. The CDR3, as DNA: TGTGCCAGCAGCTTGGCGCTAAGCGTACAAGAGACCCAGTACTTC.

The chain has TRBV3-1 (or the pseudogene TRBV3-2) and TRBJ2-5; possible D gene TRBD2, 6 bases. Germline CDR1 and CDR2: LGHDT and YNNKEL (reference sequence). Deletions cut 4 bases from V and 5 bases from J, with 17 bases between. There are 15 residues in the CDR3. In DNA form, the CDR3 reads TGTGCCAGCAGCCTCACCGCCAGCGGAGGGGAGACCCAGTACTTC. Amino acids: CASSLTASGGETQYF.

The rearrangement links TRBV3-1 (or the pseudogene TRBV3-2) to TRBJ2-3, with a tentative D call TRBD2 (6 bases). V was shortened by 4 bases and J by 1 base, with 15 bases between the two germline ends. The CDR3 loop spans 16 amino acids. CDR1 and CDR2 from the germline V gene are LGHDT and YNNKEL (reference sequence). The CDR3 sequence: CASSPLEGRGTDTQYF. Written as DNA, the CDR3 is TGTGCCAGCAGCCCCCTGGAGGGGCGGGGCACAGATACGCAGTATTTT.

The chain employs TRBV29-1 and TRBJ1-4; D remains ambiguous. Germline CDR1 and CDR2: SQVTM and ANQGSEA. The V end was cut by 6 bases, the J end by 0 bases, with 11 bases between. CDR3 length equals 14 residues. CDR3 in amino acids: CSVARFATNEKLFF. The CDR3 nucleotides are TGCAGCGTAGCGAGATTTGCAACTAATGAAAAACTGTTTTTT.

This clone came up once. The chain links TRBV19 to TRBJ2-1; TRBD1 aligns across 10 bases. From germline, CDR1 is LNHDA and CDR2 SQIVND (reference sequence). V lost 4 bases to trimming and J lost 14 bases; unmatched junction nucleotides: 5. The CDR3 covers 12 residues. The CDR3 sequence: CASSKTGGYEFF. The CDR3 DNA reads TGTGCCAGTAGTAAGACAGGGGGCTATGAGTTCTTC.

This chain joins TRBV4-1 and TRBJ1-2; tentative D call: TRBD1 (5 bases). Germline CDR1 and CDR2: MGHRA and YSYEKL. CDR3 size: 14 residues. The V and J ends lost 1 base and 5 bases respectively, with 11 bases between them. Here the CDR3 reads CASSQVGDYYGYTF. CDR3 sequence (DNA): TGCGCCAGCAGCCAAGTCGGGGACTATTATGGCTACACCTTC.

This clone was detected once. V gene TRBV5-4 combines with J gene TRBJ2-2; possible D gene TRBD2, 6 bases. Trimming removed 0 bases from V and 5 bases from J, with 14 bases in between. The CDR3 sequence is 16 residues long. Germline CDR1 reads SGHNT; CDR2 reads YYREEE (reference sequence). The CDR3 bases are TGTGCCAGCAGCTTGGAGGGGACTTTTGGAACCGGGGAGCTGTTTTTT. Its translation: CASSLEGTFGTGELFF.

This clone has a handful of counts. The chain combines TRBV28 with TRBJ2-7; possible D gene TRBD2, 5 bases. With 8 bases removed from V and 1 base from J, the gap between germline ends came to 15 bases. Per the germline V gene, CDR1 is MDHEN and CDR2 is SYDVKM. The CDR3 is 14 amino acids. The CDR3 is CASVLSSGSYEQYF. The CDR3 nucleotides are TGTGCCAGCGTCCTTTCGAGCGGTTCCTACGAGCAGTACTTC.

This rearrangement joins TRBV11-3 to TRBJ2-3; perhaps TRBD1 as D (5 bases). V lost 5 bases to trimming and J lost 0 bases, with 15 bases between them. CDR3 length equals 16 residues. Germline-derived CDR1 and CDR2 are SGHNT and YENEEA. CDR3 residues: CASSPQGDTSTDTQYF. The CDR3 DNA reads as TGTGCCAGCAGCCCCCAGGGTGACACCAGCACAGATACGCAGTATTTT.

The chain recombines TRBV30 with TRBJ1-2; D is ambiguous. CDR1 and CDR2 (germline): GTSNPN, SVGIG (reference sequence). The V end lost 5 bases, the J end lost 3 bases, and 19 bases lay between the germline ends. The CDR3 has 15 amino acids. The CDR3 DNA reads TGTGCCTGGTTTGTTCGCATTGGGAGGTACTATGGCTACACCTTC. This translates into CAWFVRIGRYYGYTF.

The chain couples TRBV28 to TRBJ1-2, with 7 nucleotides matching TRBD1. From germline, CDR1 is MDHEN and CDR2 SYDVKM. The CDR3 extends over 13 amino acids. Trimming removed 6 bases from V and 13 bases from J; junction bases left unmatched: 14. Here the CDR3 DNA reads TGTGCCAGCAGGCCGGGACAGACTGAACGGGTCACCTTC. The encoded protein is CASRPGQTERVTF.

The rearrangement joins TRBV7-9 to TRBJ2-2, with D possibly TRBD2 on 6 matching bases. This CDR3 comprises 14 residues. V dropped 3 bases and J dropped 8 bases, with 13 bases sitting between them. Germline lookup yields CDR1 SEHNR and CDR2 FQNEAQ (reference sequence). The CDR3, as DNA: TGTGCCAGCAGCTTCAGGAACGCGGGAGGGGAGCTGTTTTTT. Translation gives CASSFRNAGGELFF.